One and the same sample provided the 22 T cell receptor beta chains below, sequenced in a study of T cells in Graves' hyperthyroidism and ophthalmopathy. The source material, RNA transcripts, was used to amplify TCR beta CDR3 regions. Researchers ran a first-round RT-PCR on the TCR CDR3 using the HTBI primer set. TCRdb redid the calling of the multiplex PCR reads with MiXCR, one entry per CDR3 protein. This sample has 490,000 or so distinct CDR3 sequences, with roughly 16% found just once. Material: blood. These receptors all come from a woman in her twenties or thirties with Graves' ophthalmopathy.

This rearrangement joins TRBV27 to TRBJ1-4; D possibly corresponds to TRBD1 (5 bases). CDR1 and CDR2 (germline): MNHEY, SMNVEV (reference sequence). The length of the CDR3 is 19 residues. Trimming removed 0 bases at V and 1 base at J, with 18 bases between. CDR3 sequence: CASSLSPFDEGQTNEKLFF. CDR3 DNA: TGTGCCAGCAGTTTATCGCCCTTTGACGAGGGGCAAACTAATGAAAAACTGTTTTTT.

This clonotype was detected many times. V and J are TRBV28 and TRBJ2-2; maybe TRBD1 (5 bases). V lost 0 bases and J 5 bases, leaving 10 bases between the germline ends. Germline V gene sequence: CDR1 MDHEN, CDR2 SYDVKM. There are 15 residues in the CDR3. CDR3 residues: CASSLWGSGTGELFF. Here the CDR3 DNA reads TGTGCCAGCAGTTTATGGGGGTCAGGGACCGGGGAGCTGTTTTTT.

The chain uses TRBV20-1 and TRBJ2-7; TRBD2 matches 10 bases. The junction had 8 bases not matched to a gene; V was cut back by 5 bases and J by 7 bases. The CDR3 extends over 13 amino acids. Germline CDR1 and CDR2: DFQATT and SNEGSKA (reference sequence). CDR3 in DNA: TGCAGTGCTGAGAGGCTAGCGGGAGTTGAGCAGTACTTC. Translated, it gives CSAERLAGVEQYF.

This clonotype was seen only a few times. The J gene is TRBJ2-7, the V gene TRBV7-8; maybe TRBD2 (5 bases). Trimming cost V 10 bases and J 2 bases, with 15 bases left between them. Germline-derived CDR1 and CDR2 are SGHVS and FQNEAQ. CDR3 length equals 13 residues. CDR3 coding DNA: TGTGCCACCTCGGGTAGCGTCACCTACGAGCAGTACTTC. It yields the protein CATSGSVTYEQYF.

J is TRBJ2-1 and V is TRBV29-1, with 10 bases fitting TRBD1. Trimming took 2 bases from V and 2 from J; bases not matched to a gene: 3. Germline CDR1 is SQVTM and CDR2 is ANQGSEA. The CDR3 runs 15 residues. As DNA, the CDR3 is TGCAGCGTTGAACTAGGGACAGGGGCCTACAATGAGCAGTTCTTC. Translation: CSVELGTGAYNEQFF.

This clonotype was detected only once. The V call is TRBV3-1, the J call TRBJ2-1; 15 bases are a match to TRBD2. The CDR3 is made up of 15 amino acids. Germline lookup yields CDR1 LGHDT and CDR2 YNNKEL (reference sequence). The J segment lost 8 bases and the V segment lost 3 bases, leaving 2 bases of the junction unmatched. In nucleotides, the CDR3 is TGTGCCAGCAGCCATGGGACTAGCGGGAGGTATGAGCAGTTCTTC. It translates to CASSHGTSGRYEQFF.

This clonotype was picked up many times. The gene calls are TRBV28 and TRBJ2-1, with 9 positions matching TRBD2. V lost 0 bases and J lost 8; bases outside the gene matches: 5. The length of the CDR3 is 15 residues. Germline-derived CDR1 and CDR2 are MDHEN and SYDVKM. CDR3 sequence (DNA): TGTGCCAGCAGTTTATGGGCGGGAGGGCGAGATGAGCAGTTCTTC. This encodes CASSLWAGGRDEQFF. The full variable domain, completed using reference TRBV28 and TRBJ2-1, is DVKVTQSSRYLVKRTGEKVFLECVQDMDHENMFWYRQDPGLGLRLIYFSYDVKMKEKGDIPEGYSVSREKKERFSLILESASTNQTSMYLCASSLWAGGRDEQFFGPGTRLTVL.

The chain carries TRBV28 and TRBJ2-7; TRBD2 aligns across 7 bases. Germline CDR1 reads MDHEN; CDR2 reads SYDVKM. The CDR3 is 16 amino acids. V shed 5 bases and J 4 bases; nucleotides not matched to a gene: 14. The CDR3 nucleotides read TGTGCCAGCAGTGCCACGACGAGCGGGATTGGTTACGAGCAGTACTTC. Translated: CASSATTSGIGYEQYF.

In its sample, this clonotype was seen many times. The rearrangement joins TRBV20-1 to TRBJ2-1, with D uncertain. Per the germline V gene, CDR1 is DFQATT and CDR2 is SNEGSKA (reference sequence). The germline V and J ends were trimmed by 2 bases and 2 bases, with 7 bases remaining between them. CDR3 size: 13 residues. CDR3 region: CSARLPAYNEQFF. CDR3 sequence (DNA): TGCAGTGCTAGATTGCCAGCCTACAATGAGCAGTTCTTC.

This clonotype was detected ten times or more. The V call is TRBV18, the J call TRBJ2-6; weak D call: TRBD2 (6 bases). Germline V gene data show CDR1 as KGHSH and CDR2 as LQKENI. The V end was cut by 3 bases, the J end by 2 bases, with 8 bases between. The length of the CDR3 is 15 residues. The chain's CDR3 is CASSPGGTGANVLTF. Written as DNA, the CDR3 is TGTGCCAGCTCACCTGGGGGGACTGGGGCCAACGTCCTGACTTTC.

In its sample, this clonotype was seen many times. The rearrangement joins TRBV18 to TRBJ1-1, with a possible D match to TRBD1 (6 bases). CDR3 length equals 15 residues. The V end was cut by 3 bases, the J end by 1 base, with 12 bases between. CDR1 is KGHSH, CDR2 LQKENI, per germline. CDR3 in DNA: TGTGCCAGCTCACCCGACAGGACGCCGAACACTGAAGCTTTCTTT. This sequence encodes CASSPDRTPNTEAFF.

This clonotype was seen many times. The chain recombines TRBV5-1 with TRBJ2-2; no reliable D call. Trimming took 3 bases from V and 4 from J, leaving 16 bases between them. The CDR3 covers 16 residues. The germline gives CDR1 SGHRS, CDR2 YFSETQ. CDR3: CASSSLRPRGTGELFF. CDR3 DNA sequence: TGCGCCAGCAGCTCCCTTAGGCCCCGTGGCACCGGGGAGCTGTTTTTT.

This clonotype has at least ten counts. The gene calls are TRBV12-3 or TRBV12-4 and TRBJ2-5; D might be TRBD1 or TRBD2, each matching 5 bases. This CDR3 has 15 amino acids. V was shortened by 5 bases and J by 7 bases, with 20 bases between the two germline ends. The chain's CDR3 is CASSARDPAFGTQYF. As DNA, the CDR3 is TGTGCCAGCAGTGCCAGGGACCCCGCCTTCGGGACCCAGTACTTC.

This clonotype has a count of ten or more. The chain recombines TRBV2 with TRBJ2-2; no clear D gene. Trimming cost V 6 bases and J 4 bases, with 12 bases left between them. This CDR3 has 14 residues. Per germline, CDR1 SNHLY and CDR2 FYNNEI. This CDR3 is CASRGTLGTGELFF. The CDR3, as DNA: TGTGCCAGCAGGGGCACTCTGGGCACCGGGGAGCTGTTTTTT.

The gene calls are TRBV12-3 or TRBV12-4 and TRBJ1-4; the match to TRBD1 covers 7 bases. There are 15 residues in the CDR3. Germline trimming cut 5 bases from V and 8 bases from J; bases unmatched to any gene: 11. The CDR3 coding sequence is TGTGCCAGCAGTACCCAGACAGGGATTGGCGAAAAACTGTTTTTT. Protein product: CASSTQTGIGEKLFF.

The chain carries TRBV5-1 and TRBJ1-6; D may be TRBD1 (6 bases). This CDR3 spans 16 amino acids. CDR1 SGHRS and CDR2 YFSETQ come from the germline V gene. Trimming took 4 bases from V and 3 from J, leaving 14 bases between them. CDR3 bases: TGCGCCAGCAGCCCACGGACAGAGTTCTATAATTCACCCCTCCACTTT. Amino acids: CASSPRTEFYNSPLHF.

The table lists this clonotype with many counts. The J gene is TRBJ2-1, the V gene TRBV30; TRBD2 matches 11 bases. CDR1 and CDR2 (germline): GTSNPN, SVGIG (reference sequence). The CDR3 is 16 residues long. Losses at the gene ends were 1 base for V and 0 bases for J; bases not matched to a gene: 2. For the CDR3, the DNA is TGTGCCTGGAGTGGTAGCGGGAGGGACTCCTACAATGAGCAGTTCTTC. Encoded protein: CAWSGSGRDSYNEQFF.

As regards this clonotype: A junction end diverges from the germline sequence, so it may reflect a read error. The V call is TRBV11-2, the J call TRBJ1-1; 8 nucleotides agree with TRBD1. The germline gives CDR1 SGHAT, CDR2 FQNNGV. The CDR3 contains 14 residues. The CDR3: CTSSPDRVGSEAFF. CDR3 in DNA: TGTACCAGCAGCCCGGACAGGGTGGGTTCTGAAGCTTTCTTT.

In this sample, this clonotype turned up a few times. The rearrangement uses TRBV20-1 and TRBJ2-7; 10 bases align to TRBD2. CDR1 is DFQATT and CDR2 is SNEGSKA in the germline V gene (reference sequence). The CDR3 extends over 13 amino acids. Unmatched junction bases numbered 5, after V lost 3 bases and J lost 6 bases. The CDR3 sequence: CSASGTSDLEQYF. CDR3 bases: TGCAGTGCTAGTGGGACTAGCGATCTCGAGCAGTACTTC.

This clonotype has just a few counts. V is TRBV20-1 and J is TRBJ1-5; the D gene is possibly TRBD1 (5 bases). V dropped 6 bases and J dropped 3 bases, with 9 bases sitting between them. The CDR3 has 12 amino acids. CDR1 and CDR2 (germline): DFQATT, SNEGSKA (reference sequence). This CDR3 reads CSASDTNQPQHF. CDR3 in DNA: TGCAGTGCCTCGGACACCAATCAGCCCCAGCATTTT.

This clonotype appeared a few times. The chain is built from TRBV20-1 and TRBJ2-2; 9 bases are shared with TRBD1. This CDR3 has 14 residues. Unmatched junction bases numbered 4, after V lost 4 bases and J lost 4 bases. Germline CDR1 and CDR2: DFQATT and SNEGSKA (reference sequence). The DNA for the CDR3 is TGCAGTGCTACACAGGGGGCGGGCACCGGGGAGCTGTTTTTT. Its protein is CSATQGAGTGELFF.

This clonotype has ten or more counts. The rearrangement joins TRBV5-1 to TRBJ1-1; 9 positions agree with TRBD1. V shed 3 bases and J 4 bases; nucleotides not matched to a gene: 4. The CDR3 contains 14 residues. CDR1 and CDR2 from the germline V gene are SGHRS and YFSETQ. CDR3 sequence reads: CASSSGQGTTEAFF. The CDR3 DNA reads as TGCGCCAGCAGCTCAGGACAGGGGACCACTGAAGCTTTCTTT.